This T cell receptor (beta chain) was documented in a study of Graves' ophthalmopathy and Graves' hyperthyroidism. Investigators amplified TCR beta CDR3 regions from RNA transcripts. HTBI primers served in a first-round RT-PCR, which a second-round multiplex PCR followed. Each CDR3 protein is one row after TCRdb ran MiXCR on the multiplex PCR reads. This table has 450,000 or so distinct CDR3 sequences, around 14% appearing once. Study results and limitations: A 13-signature model separated ophthalmopathy from stable hyperthyroidism, reaching about 91% sensitivity and roughly 84% specificity cross-validated. The model reached approximately 67% sensitivity and about 72% specificity for predicting ophthalmopathy progression.

Germline V gene data show CDR1 as KGHDR and CDR2 as SFDVKD. V was shortened by 0 bases and J by 2 bases, with 15 bases between the two germline ends. This CDR3 comprises 18 residues. The table lists this clonotype with many counts. As yet, its antigen is unknown. Presentation of ophthalmopathy in the donors involved moderate-to-severe activity, CAS ≥3, NOSPECS ≥4 and a duration under 3 months. Excluded were patients with other autoimmune diseases, uncontrolled infections, pregnancy or lactation. Sequences were obtained from blood. This receptor was obtained from a woman younger than 45 with Graves' ophthalmopathy. The V gene is TRBV24-1, the J gene TRBJ2-2, with D maybe TRBD1 (6 bases). The CDR3 spells CATSDLFPGALNTGELFF. DNA for the CDR3: TGTGCCACCAGTGATTTGTTCCCAGGGGCCCTTAACACCGGGGAGCTGTTTTTT.